This TCR beta chain was retrieved from a study of OX40 agonist ivuxolimab in advanced cancers. Broader study findings: Patients who responded partially at 0.1-3.0 mg/kg showed clonal expansion ranking among the lowest. Expanded clones were, on average, more numerous in CD8+ T cells than in CD4+.

Excluded were patients having autoimmune disease history or systemic immunosuppression. Profiled with immunoSEQ multiplex PCR; TCRdb holds only in-frame clones, not every one. The sample lists some 85,000 clones; roughly nine tenths were seen once. With regard to this clone: What it binds is not known.

The CDR3 sequence is 14 residues long. V was clipped by 4 bases and J by 1 base, with 9 bases between them. Germline V gene sequence: CDR1 SGHNT, CDR2 YYREEE (reference sequence). The receptor's source is an adult with an advanced solid tumor such as melanoma, head and neck, liver or kidney cancer. The sequences come from CD4+ or CD8+ T cells sorted from blood, collected in a trial of the OX40 agonist ivuxolimab. The chain employs TRBV5-4 and TRBJ2-1; D unclear. The CDR3 reads CASSRTASYNEQFF. The CDR3 DNA reads as TGTGCCAGCAGCCGCACAGCTTCCTACAATGAGCAGTTCTTC.